This TCR beta chain comes out of a study of identical twins (dated by TCRdb to 2016 to 2018). A note on the overall study: The study deep-sequenced TCR alpha and beta repertoires from monozygotic twins, unrelated adults of various ages and cord blood to test whether fetal clonotypes persist. Replicate twin experiments were performed at different times using different library preparation protocols to rule out contamination.

Overall study results and their limits: Zero-insertion analyses could be partly confounded by invariant T cells such as MAIT and iNKT, although diverse VJ usage argued against such confounding for most clonotypes. Because the same donors could not be followed over many years, conclusions were based on cross-sectional statistical analysis. Compared with coincidental sharing between unrelated individuals, out-of-frame TCR alpha sequences shared between twins had an excess of sequences with low generation probability. A weaker excess of twin sharing was found in beta out-of-frame sequences because the signal-to-noise ratio was lowered by fewer shared sequences. Recombination models systematically underestimated out-of-frame TCR alpha sharing in monozygotic twins but agreed with sharing between unrelated individuals. Fewer insertions were carried by abundant cord blood beta clonotypes, a similar but weaker trend appeared in young adult naive repertoires, and no such trend appeared in memory repertoires.

The germline V gene (reference sequence) yields DFQATT for CDR1 and SNEGSKA for CDR2. Trimming removed 1 base from V and 4 bases from J; the gene matches leave 6 bases unexplained. From the cysteine through the phenylalanine, the CDR3 covers 15 amino acids. Only CDR3 DNA remains: 45 bases, in frame from the first base. As for this clonotype: Its target antigen remains unknown. Base-call qualities are not available, and no considerably larger clone is one nucleotide away.

All donors were healthy Caucasians. Three pairs of female monozygotic twins, all aged roughly 18 to 29 years, made up the twin cohort. The RNA used for TCR libraries was isolated from peripheral blood mononuclear cells. Library generation was performed with 5' RACE. These reads were obtained on an Illumina HiSeq 2000. Template switching introduced a universal primer binding site; the final cDNA contained a unique molecular identifier, enabling accurate counting of TCR cDNA molecules. First-strand cDNA for TCR alpha and beta chains was synthesized from specific primers in the conserved constant-segment region. Each cDNA library was double barcoded, with a SMART-Mk sample barcode plus Illumina barcodes, to control for contamination. Two successive PCR steps introduced TruSeq adapter sequences along with Illumina sample barcodes. TCR alpha and beta cDNA libraries were sequenced on the Illumina HiSeq platform with custom primers. In the authors' own workflow: Raw reads were processed with MiGEC to extract unique molecular identifiers, and MiXCR was used to determine CDR3 positions. Recombination models were inferred per individual with the repgenHMM and IGoR tools using an EM algorithm. Shared clonotype analysis was performed with the tcR package in R, normalizing sharing by the product of cloneset sizes. Out-of-frame nonproductive sequences were analyzed to study raw recombination free of thymic and clonal selection effects. TCRdb reanalyzed the raw reads on its own, using fastp at Q25 for trimming and MiXCR for clone calling, and kept in-frame beta chains. Identical CDR3 protein sequences are pooled into one entry, listed with their most common genes and DNA. These V and J calls derive from TCRdb rather than the authors' analysis. In all, the sample holds nearly 650,000 distinct CDR3 sequences, and around 7.4% of those were seen once. The top ten clonotypes cover 1.6% of the sample.

A further study also used this sample, focusing on yellow fever vaccine responses in identical twins. From the second report: According to the authors, the vaccine-induced T cell response in identical twins seemed to be partly convergent and partly specific to each individual. In identical twins, the study followed T cell clones that responded to the vaccine with precision.

The V gene is TRBV20-1 and the J gene is TRBJ2-1; 8 central bases correspond to TRBD2. The TCR originated in a woman aged 18-29 years in good health. Material: PBMCs. The nucleotide sequence is given as TGCAGTGCTAGAGCCTCCGGGAGGGATTACAATGAGCAGTTCTTC. Its protein reads: CSARASGRDYNEQFF.